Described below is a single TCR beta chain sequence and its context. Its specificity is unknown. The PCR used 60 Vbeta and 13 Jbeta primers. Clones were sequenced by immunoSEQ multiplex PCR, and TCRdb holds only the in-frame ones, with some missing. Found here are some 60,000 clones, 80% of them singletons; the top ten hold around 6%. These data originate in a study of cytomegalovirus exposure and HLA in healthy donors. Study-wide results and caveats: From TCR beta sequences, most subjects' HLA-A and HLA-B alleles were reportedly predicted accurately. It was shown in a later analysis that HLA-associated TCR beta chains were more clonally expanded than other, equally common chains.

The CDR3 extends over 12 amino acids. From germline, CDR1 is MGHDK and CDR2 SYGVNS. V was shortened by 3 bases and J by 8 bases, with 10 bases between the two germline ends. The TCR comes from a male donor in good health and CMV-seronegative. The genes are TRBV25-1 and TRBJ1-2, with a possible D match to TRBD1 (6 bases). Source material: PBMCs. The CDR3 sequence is CASSDGTTGYTF. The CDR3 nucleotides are TGTGCCAGCAGTGACGGGACAACAGGCTACACCTTC.